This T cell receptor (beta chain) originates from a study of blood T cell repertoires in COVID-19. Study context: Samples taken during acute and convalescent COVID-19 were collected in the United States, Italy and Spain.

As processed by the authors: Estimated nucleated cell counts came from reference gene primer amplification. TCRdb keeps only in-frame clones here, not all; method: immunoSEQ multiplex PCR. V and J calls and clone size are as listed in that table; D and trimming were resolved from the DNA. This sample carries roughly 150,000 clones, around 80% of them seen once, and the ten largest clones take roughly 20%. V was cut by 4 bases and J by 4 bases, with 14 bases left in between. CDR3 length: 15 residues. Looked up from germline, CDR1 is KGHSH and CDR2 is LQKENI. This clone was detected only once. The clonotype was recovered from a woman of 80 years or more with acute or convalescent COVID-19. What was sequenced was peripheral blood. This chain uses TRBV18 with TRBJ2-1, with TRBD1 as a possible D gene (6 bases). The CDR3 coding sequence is TGTGCCAGCTCACAAAGGGACACTAGATACAATGAGCAGTTCTTC. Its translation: CASSQRDTRYNEQFF.